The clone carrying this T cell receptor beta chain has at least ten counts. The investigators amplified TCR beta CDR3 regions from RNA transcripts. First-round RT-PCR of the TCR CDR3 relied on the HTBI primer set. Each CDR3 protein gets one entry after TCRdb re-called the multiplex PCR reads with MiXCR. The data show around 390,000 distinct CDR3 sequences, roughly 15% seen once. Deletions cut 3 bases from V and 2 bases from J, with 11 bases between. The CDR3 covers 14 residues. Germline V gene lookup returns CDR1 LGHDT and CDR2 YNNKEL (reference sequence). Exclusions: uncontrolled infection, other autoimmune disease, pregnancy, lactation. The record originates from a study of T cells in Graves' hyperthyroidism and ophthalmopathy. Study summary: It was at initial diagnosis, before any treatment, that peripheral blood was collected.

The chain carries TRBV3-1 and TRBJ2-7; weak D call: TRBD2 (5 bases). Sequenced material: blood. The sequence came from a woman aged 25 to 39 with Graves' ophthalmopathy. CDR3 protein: CASSHAGGTYEQYF. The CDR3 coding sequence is TGTGCCAGCAGCCACGCCGGAGGAACCTACGAGCAGTACTTC.